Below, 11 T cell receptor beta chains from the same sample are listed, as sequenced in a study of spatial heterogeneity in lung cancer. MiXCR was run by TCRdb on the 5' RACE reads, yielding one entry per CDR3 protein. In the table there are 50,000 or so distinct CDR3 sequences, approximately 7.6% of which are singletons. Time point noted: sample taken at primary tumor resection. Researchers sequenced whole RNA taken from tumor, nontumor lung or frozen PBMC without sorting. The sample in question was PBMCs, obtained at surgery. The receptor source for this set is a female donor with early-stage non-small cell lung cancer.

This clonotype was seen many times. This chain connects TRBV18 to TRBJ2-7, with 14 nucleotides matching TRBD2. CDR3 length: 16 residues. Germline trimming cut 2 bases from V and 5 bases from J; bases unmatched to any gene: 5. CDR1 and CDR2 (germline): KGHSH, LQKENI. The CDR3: CASSPRLAGGLHEQYF. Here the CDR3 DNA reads TGTGCCAGCTCACCAAGACTAGCGGGGGGGCTCCACGAGCAGTACTTC.

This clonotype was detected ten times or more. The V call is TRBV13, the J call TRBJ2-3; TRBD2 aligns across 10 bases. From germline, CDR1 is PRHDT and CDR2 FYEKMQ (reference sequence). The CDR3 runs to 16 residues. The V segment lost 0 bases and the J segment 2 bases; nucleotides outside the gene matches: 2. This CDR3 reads CASSLGLAGATDTQYF. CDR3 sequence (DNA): TGTGCCAGCAGCTTAGGCCTAGCGGGGGCCACAGATACGCAGTATTTT.

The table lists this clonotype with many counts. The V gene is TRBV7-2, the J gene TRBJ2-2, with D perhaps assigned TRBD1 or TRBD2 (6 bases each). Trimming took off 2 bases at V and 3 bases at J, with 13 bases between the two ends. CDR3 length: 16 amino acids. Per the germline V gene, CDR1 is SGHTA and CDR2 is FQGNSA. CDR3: CASSLYGGPDTGELFF. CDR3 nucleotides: TGTGCCAGCAGCTTATATGGGGGGCCGGACACCGGGGAGCTGTTTTTT.

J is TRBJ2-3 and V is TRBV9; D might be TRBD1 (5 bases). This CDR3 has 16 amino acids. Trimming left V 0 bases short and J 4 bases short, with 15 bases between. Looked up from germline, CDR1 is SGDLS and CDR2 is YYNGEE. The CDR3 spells CASSVGSDRASDTQYF. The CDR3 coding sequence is TGTGCCAGCAGCGTAGGCTCCGACAGAGCCTCAGATACGCAGTATTTT. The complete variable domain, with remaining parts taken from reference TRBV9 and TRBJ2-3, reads DSGVTQTPKHLITATGQRVTLRCSPRSGDLSVYWYQQSLDQGLQFLIQYYNGEERAKGNILERFSAQQFPDLHSELNLSSLELGDSALYFCASSVGSDRASDTQYFGPGTRLTVL.

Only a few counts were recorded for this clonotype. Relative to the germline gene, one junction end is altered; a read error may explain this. The CDR3, as DNA: TGTGCCAGTAGTACACTTACAGGGGCCCACAACAATGAAGCTTTCTTT. This translates into CASSTLTGAHNNEAFF. This chain joins TRBV19 and TRBJ1-1; the match to TRBD1 covers 7 bases. CDR1 is LNHDA, CDR2 SQIVND, per germline (reference sequence). CDR3 length: 16 amino acids.

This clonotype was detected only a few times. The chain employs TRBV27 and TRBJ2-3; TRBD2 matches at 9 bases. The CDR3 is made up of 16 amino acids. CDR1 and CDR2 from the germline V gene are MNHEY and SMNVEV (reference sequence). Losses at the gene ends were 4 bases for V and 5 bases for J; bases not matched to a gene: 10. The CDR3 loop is CASSSPPAGGRDTQYF. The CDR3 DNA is TGTGCCAGCAGTTCCCCGCCAGCGGGGGGCAGAGATACGCAGTATTTT.

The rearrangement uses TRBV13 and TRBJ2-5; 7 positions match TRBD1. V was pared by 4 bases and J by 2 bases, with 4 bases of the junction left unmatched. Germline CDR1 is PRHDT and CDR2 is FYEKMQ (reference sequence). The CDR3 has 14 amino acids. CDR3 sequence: CASSSNRGQETQYF. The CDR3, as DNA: TGTGCCAGCAGCTCCAACAGGGGACAAGAGACCCAGTACTTC.

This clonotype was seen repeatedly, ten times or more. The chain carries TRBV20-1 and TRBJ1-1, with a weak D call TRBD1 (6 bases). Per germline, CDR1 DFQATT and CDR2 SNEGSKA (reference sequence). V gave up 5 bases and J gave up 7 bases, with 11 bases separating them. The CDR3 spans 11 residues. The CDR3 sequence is CSAGRGGEAFF. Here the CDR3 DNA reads TGCAGTGCTGGTAGGGGGGGTGAAGCTTTCTTT.

The DNA for the CDR3 is TGTGCCAGTAGTATGGGTGGCAGGACAGGGGACAATCAGCCCCAGCATTTT. It translates to CASSMGGRTGDNQPQHF. This chain uses TRBV19 with TRBJ1-5, with TRBD1 identical over 9 bases. In germline, CDR1 is LNHDA, CDR2 SQIVND (reference sequence). V shed 3 bases, J shed 3 bases, and the junction held 9 bases outside the gene matches. This CDR3 has 17 residues.

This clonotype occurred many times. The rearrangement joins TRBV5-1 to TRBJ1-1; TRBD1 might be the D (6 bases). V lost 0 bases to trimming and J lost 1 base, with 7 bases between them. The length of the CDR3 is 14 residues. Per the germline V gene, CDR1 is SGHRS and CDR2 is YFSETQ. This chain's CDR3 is CASSLGTANTEAFF. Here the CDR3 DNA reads TGCGCCAGCAGCTTGGGGACAGCGAACACTGAAGCTTTCTTT. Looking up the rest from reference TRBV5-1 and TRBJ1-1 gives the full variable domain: KAGVTQTPRYLIKTRGQQVTLSCSPISGHRSVSWYQQTPGQGLQFLFEYFSETQRNKGNFPGRFSGRQFSNSRSEMNVSTLELGDSALYLCASSLGTANTEAFFGQGTRLTVV.

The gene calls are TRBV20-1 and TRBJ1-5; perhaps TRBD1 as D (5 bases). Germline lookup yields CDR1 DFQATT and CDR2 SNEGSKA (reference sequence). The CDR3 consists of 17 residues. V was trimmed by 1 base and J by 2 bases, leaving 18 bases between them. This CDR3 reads CSARGAHRLSGNQPQHF. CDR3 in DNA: TGCAGTGCTAGAGGAGCACACAGGCTAAGTGGCAATCAGCCCCAGCATTTT.